These 5 T cell receptor beta chains originate from one sample sequenced in a study of blood T cell repertoires in COVID-19. Clones were read by immunoSEQ multiplex PCR, and TCRdb kept only the in-frame ones, dropping some. Counted here are 95,000 to 100,000 clones, about 80% occurring once; the ten biggest clones make up about a quarter. The sequenced sample was peripheral blood. The receptor set was obtained from a human donor in a cohort sampled during active COVID-19.

Note on this clone: A read error may account for a junction end that differs from germline. V gene TRBV7-7 combines with J gene TRBJ2-3, with 16 bases identical to TRBD2. This CDR3 region has 15 residues. Germline V gene sequence: CDR1 SSHAT, CDR2 FNYEAQ (reference sequence). CDR3 region: CASSLGLAGGDTQYF. The CDR3 nucleotides read TGTGCTAGCAGCTTGGGACTAGCGGGAGGGGATACGCAGTATTTT.

The rearrangement joins TRBV28 to TRBJ1-2; TRBD1 agrees at 7 bases. Trimming removed 7 bases from V and 7 bases from J; junction bases left unmatched: 6. Germline CDR1 is MDHEN and CDR2 is SYDVKM. The CDR3 totals 12 residues. This CDR3 reads CASTQTGLGYTF. CDR3 sequence (DNA): TGTGCCAGCACCCAGACAGGGCTTGGCTACACCTTC.

The chain joins TRBV5-1 to TRBJ2-1; TRBD2 might be the D (6 bases). Trimming pared 0 bases from V and 8 bases from J, leaving 15 bases between. Germline loops: CDR1 SGHRS, CDR2 YFSETQ. CDR3 length: 15 amino acids. Here the CDR3 DNA reads TGCGCCAGCAGCTTGGCGCTTAGCGGTATGGATGAGCAGTTCTTC. Its protein product is CASSLALSGMDEQFF.

The rearrangement joins TRBV5-1 to TRBJ1-5, with TRBD1 matching over 9 bases. Germline lookup yields CDR1 SGHRS and CDR2 YFSETQ. This CDR3 spans 15 amino acids. V trimming: 5 bases; J trimming: 1 base; junction bases outside the gene matches: 4. The CDR3: CASRAGTGSNQPQHF. DNA of the CDR3: TGCGCCAGCAGAGCCGGGACAGGGAGCAATCAGCCCCAGCATTTT. Together with reference TRBV5-1 and TRBJ1-5, the CDR3 gives the full variable domain: KAGVTQTPRYLIKTRGQQVTLSCSPISGHRSVSWYQQTPGQGLQFLFEYFSETQRNKGNFPGRFSGRQFSNSRSEMNVSTLELGDSALYLCASRAGTGSNQPQHFGDGTRLSIL.

This clone was counted a few times. V gene TRBV9 combines with J gene TRBJ1-2, with TRBD1 as a possible D gene (5 bases). Germline-derived CDR1 and CDR2 are SGDLS and YYNGEE. Trimming removed 4 bases at V and 1 base at J, with 14 bases between. CDR3 size: 15 residues. The CDR3 DNA reads TGTGCCAGCAGCCCAACCGACAGTTTTAACTATGGCTACACCTTC. Its translation: CASSPTDSFNYGYTF.